The 25 T cell receptor beta chains in this list originate from one sample, sequenced in a study of regulatory T cells in long-lasting Graves disease. Time point here: newly diagnosed GD, antithyroid drugs for less than 3 months. With RNA extracted from PBMCs as input, the TCR library was made. Investigators prepared the TCR beta libraries by applying iRepertoire HTBI primers and Arm-PCR of CDR3 regions. TCRdb reanalysed the multiplex PCR reads using MiXCR and keeps one entry per CDR3 protein. The profile shows fewer than 650,000 distinct CDR3 sequences, 15% to 20% of them singletons. These same records also appear under a second study, on T cells in Graves' hyperthyroidism and ophthalmopathy.

Sample: peripheral blood mononuclear cells (PBMCs), taken at new diagnosis, from a patient treated with antithyroid drugs. These receptors all come from a young man with Graves disease.

A few counts support this clonotype. This chain connects TRBV5-1 to TRBJ1-4; D is unclear. This CDR3 has 15 residues. Germline-derived CDR1 and CDR2 are SGHRS and YFSETQ. The V gene lost 0 bases and the J gene lost 8 bases, with 14 bases spanning the gap. CDR3 nucleotide sequence: TGCGCCAGCAGCTTGGAGGGAGGATCCGGCGAAAAACTGTTTTTT. It codes for CASSLEGGSGEKLFF.

This chain uses TRBV9 with TRBJ2-1, with 10 positions matching TRBD2. V dropped 4 bases and J dropped 8; count of bases not matched to a gene: 9. Germline CDR1 reads SGDLS; CDR2 reads YYNGEE. This CDR3 contains 15 residues. The CDR3 bases are TGTGCCAGCAGCCCGGGACTAGCGCGATTGTATGAGCAGTTCTTC. Its protein product is CASSPGLARLYEQFF. Full variable domain (rest looked up from reference TRBV9 and TRBJ2-1): DSGVTQTPKHLITATGQRVTLRCSPRSGDLSVYWYQQSLDQGLQFLIQYYNGEERAKGNILERFSAQQFPDLHSELNLSSLELGDSALYFCASSPGLARLYEQFFGPGTRLTVL.

This clonotype occurred many times. V usage is TRBV20-1 and J usage is TRBJ1-4, with D perhaps matching TRBD1 (5 bases). The V gene lost 3 bases and the J gene lost 5 bases, with 7 bases spanning the gap. The germline V gene has CDR1 DFQATT and CDR2 SNEGSKA (reference sequence). The CDR3 contains 12 residues. The CDR3, as DNA: TGCAGTGCTAGCGCAGGGAATGAAAAACTGTTTTTT. Its protein product is CSASAGNEKLFF.

This clonotype occurred many times. The rearrangement links TRBV12-3 or TRBV12-4 to TRBJ2-3, with D hard to call. Trimming left V 3 bases short and J 5 bases short, with 21 bases between. The CDR3 runs to 17 residues. The CDR3 protein is CASSFMETTLGLDTQYF. Written as DNA, the CDR3 is TGTGCCAGCAGTTTTATGGAAACCACCCTGGGGTTAGATACGCAGTATTTT.

At least ten counts were recorded for this clonotype. The chain is built from TRBV5-1 and TRBJ2-1; TRBD2 aligns across 8 bases. CDR1 and CDR2 (germline): SGHRS, YFSETQ. V dropped 1 base and J dropped 4; count of bases not matched to a gene: 4. The CDR3 is made up of 15 amino acids. The CDR3 sequence: CASSLIGGEYNEQFF. The CDR3 bases are TGCGCCAGCAGCTTGATCGGGGGGGAATACAATGAGCAGTTCTTC. The variable domain in full, completed from reference TRBV5-1 and TRBJ2-1, reads KAGVTQTPRYLIKTRGQQVTLSCSPISGHRSVSWYQQTPGQGLQFLFEYFSETQRNKGNFPGRFSGRQFSNSRSEMNVSTLELGDSALYLCASSLIGGEYNEQFFGPGTRLTVL.

About this clonotype: This CDR3 is missing its conserved last phenylalanine or tryptophan, likely due to a read error. The chain employs TRBV27 and TRBJ2-4, with 7 bases that match TRBD1. There are 17 residues in the CDR3. Unmatched junction bases numbered 10, after V lost 5 bases and J lost 0 bases. Germline V gene lookup returns CDR1 MNHEY and CDR2 SMNVEV (reference sequence). This CDR3 is CASSNRDSRVAKNIQYS. CDR3 nucleotide sequence: TGTGCCAGCAGTAATAGGGACAGCCGTGTAGCCAAAAACATTCAGTACTCC.

The table lists this clonotype with a few counts. CDR3 bases: TGTGCCAGCAGTAAAGCAACAGGCGAGCAGTACTTC. Encoded protein: CASSKATGEQYF. This chain links TRBV9 with TRBJ2-7; D might be TRBD1 (5 bases). CDR1 and CDR2 from the germline V gene are SGDLS and YYNGEE. This CDR3 has 12 amino acids. Deletions cut 5 bases from V and 6 bases from J, with 12 bases between.

On this clonotype: This may be a read error, as it is one base from a much larger clone. The rearrangement joins TRBV28 to TRBJ1-1; 8 bases are a match to TRBD1. Germline V lookup: CDR1 MDHEN, CDR2 SYDVKM. The CDR3 length is 13 residues. Trimming took 7 bases from V and 6 from J; bases not matched to a gene: 7. The CDR3 nucleotides read TGTGCCAGCAACCAGGGGGCGTTCGCTGAAGCTTTCTTT. Translating gives CASNQGAFAEAFF.

The table lists this clonotype with many counts. The V call is TRBV12-3 or TRBV12-4, the J call TRBJ2-3, with 9 positions matching TRBD1. Germline trimming cut 7 bases from V and 4 bases from J; bases unmatched to any gene: 6. The CDR3 consists of 14 residues. The CDR3 nucleotides read TGTGCCAGCAATTACGGGACAGGGCCAGATACGCAGTATTTT. Its translation: CASNYGTGPDTQYF.

In this sample, this clonotype turned up many times. The V gene is TRBV3-1, the J gene TRBJ2-1, with 9 bases identical to TRBD2. After removal of 5 bases from V and 5 bases from J, the junction contained 10 bases not matched to a gene. The CDR3 runs 16 residues. Germline CDR1 reads LGHDT; CDR2 reads YNNKEL (reference sequence). DNA for the CDR3: TGTGCCAGCAGCAACTCGGGACTAGCTCGGGACAATGAGCAGTTCTTC. Residues: CASSNSGLARDNEQFF.

This clonotype was picked up many times. The chain uses TRBV28 and TRBJ2-7, with a possible D match to TRBD2 (6 bases). Germline V gives CDR1 MDHEN, CDR2 SYDVKM. CDR3 length: 15 residues. The V end lost 6 bases, the J end lost 4 bases, and 19 bases lay between the germline ends. CDR3 nucleotides: TGTGCCAGCAGCACTGGGACTTCGCCCGCATACGAGCAGTACTTC. It yields the protein CASSTGTSPAYEQYF.

This clonotype came up many times. The chain recombines TRBV20-1 with TRBJ2-1, with 11 bases identical to TRBD2. The CDR3 sequence is 15 residues long. V lost 8 bases and J lost 8; bases outside the gene matches: 14. Germline-derived CDR1 and CDR2 are DFQATT and SNEGSKA (reference sequence). The CDR3 here is CSFPGTSGERDEQFF. The CDR3 DNA follows: TGCAGTTTCCCCGGGACTAGCGGTGAACGCGATGAGCAGTTCTTC.

The chain joins TRBV10-2 to TRBJ2-1; TRBD2 matches 13 bases. V gave up 6 bases and J gave up 2 bases; unmatched junction bases: 10. In germline, CDR1 is WSHSY, CDR2 SAAADI. There are 18 residues in the CDR3. CDR3 nucleotide sequence: TGCGCCAGCAGAAAACTAGCGGGAGGGTCGGGCCCCTACAATGAGCAGTTCTTC. Protein: CASRKLAGGSGPYNEQFF.

The rearrangement links TRBV9 to TRBJ2-6, with D possibly TRBD2 on 6 matching bases. This CDR3 is built from 13 residues. Per the germline V gene, CDR1 is SGDLS and CDR2 is YYNGEE. V dropped 3 bases and J dropped 10 bases, with 11 bases sitting between them. The CDR3 region has the DNA TGTGCCAGCAGCGGCTCCGGGGGAAACGTCCTGACTTTC. Its translation is CASSGSGGNVLTF.

This clonotype has a count of ten or more. This chain connects TRBV20-1 to TRBJ1-1; D is perhaps TRBD1 (5 bases). Trimming removed 6 bases at V and 3 bases at J, with 11 bases between. CDR1 is DFQATT and CDR2 is SNEGSKA in the germline V gene (reference sequence). This CDR3 region has 12 residues. CDR3 DNA sequence: TGCAGTGCACGCTGGGGCCACACTGAAGCTTTCTTT. Translating it yields CSARWGHTEAFF.

On this clonotype: The junction shows a germline mismatch at one end, possibly a read error. The V gene is TRBV5-5, the J gene TRBJ1-2; perhaps TRBD1 as D (5 bases). The CDR3 is 15 residues long. Germline loops: CDR1 SGHKS, CDR2 YYEKEE (reference sequence). This CDR3 reads CASSQEGFFDYGYTF. The CDR3 DNA reads as TGCGCCAGCAGCCAAGAGGGGTTTTTCGACTATGGCTACACCTTC. The entire variable domain, with the rest obtained from reference TRBV5-5 and TRBJ1-2, is as follows: DAGVTQSPTHLIKTRGQQVTLRCSPISGHKSVSWYQQVLGQGPQFIFQYYEKEERGRGNFPDRFSARQFPNYSSELNVNALLLGDSALYLCASSQEGFFDYGYTFGSGTRLTVV.

This clonotype was recorded a few times. The chain carries TRBV19 and TRBJ1-2; no reliable D call. CDR1 is LNHDA and CDR2 is SQIVND in the germline V gene (reference sequence). The CDR3 has 15 amino acids. The V gene lost 4 bases and the J gene lost 5 bases, with 17 bases spanning the gap. Here the CDR3 reads CASSTRRVSGYGYTF. For the CDR3, the DNA is TGTGCCAGTAGTACACGACGGGTTTCTGGGTATGGCTACACCTTC.

V gene TRBV7-3 combines with J gene TRBJ2-1; the D gene could be TRBD1 or TRBD2 (6 bases each). CDR3 size: 14 residues. Germline loops: CDR1 SGHTA, CDR2 FQGTGA. Trimming left V 2 bases short and J 10 bases short, with 15 bases between. The CDR3 is CASSLAAGGGEQFF. The DNA of the CDR3 is TGTGCCAGCAGCTTAGCCGCCGGGGGCGGAGAGCAGTTCTTC.

This clonotype has a count of ten or more. The chain joins TRBV5-1 to TRBJ2-1, with D maybe TRBD1 (5 bases). The V and J ends lost 4 bases and 8 bases respectively, with 19 bases between them. CDR1 and CDR2 from the germline V gene are SGHRS and YFSETQ. The CDR3 loop spans 15 amino acids. The DNA for the CDR3 is TGCGCCAGCAGCCCCCGGACACCCGAAGAAGATGAGCAGTTCTTC. Protein: CASSPRTPEEDEQFF.

This clonotype has only a few counts. The J gene is TRBJ2-1, the V gene TRBV20-1; possible D gene TRBD2, 5 bases. Germline CDR1 is DFQATT and CDR2 is SNEGSKA (reference sequence). The CDR3 has 14 residues. Trimming pared 2 bases from V and 7 bases from J, leaving 15 bases between. The CDR3 sequence is CSARFRNPGNEQFF. The DNA of the CDR3 is TGCAGTGCTAGATTTCGGAACCCGGGGAATGAGCAGTTCTTC.

The chain's CDR3 is CASSLFGRSARETQYF. CDR3 nucleotides: TGTGCCAGCAGCTTGTTCGGGCGGTCAGCCCGAGAGACCCAGTACTTC. This chain links TRBV7-6 with TRBJ2-5; D is uncertain. Per germline, CDR1 SGHVS and CDR2 FNYEAQ. This CDR3 has 16 amino acids. V was clipped by 3 bases and J by 4 bases, with 18 bases between them.

The chain uses TRBV5-4 and TRBJ2-4; D perhaps matches TRBD1 (5 bases). This CDR3 comprises 12 residues. V was clipped by 5 bases and J by 5 bases, with 8 bases between them. Per the germline V gene, CDR1 is SGHNT and CDR2 is YYREEE (reference sequence). The chain's CDR3 is CASSTGENIQYF. For the CDR3, the DNA is TGTGCCAGCAGTACAGGAGAAAACATTCAGTACTTC.

In this sample, this clonotype turned up many times. This chain links TRBV7-9 with TRBJ2-3, with 10 positions matching TRBD1. This CDR3 is built from 17 residues. V trimming: 5 bases; J trimming: 10 bases; junction bases outside the gene matches: 18. Germline V gene lookup returns CDR1 SEHNR and CDR2 FQNEAQ (reference sequence). The DNA of the CDR3 is TGTGCCAGCAGCCCAACGGTCTGGGGGACAGGGGCACGAGCGCAGTATTTT. It yields the protein CASSPTVWGTGARAQYF.

In the case of this clonotype: Being one base from a much bigger clone, this may be a read error. The chain employs TRBV20-1 and TRBJ2-3, with D maybe TRBD1 (6 bases). The length of the CDR3 is 15 residues. The V gene's germline CDR1 is DFQATT and CDR2 SNEGSKA (reference sequence). CDR3 in amino acids: CSTRDLGTGRDTQYF. The CDR3 bases are TGCAGTACTAGAGATCTGGGAACAGGGCGGGATACGCAGTATTTT.

The rearrangement joins TRBV7-9 to TRBJ1-6; D unclear. Trimming removed 5 bases from V and 7 bases from J, with 9 bases in between. The CDR3 runs 13 residues. Germline V gene lookup returns CDR1 SEHNR and CDR2 FQNEAQ (reference sequence). The CDR3 DNA reads TGTGCCAGCAGCAACTTTCTGAATTCACCCCTCCACTTT. This translates into CASSNFLNSPLHF.